This is a list of T cell receptor beta chains from one sample in a study of cytomegalovirus exposure and HLA in healthy donors. Data came from immunoSEQ multiplex PCR; TCRdb stores just in-frame clones and leaves some out. Counted here are around 130,000 clones, 66% occurring once; the ten biggest clones make up about 1.5%. The sample was PBMCs. All receptors come from a man aged 18 to 29 in good health and CMV-seronegative. The CDR3 runs from the conserved cysteine through the conserved F or W. The D gene is left open where the match is weak. Size is omitted from some rows. Given values are once, few, many or a class for expanded clones.

>TRBJ1-5|-|-|TRBV6-6
CASRTVGAEQPQHF
TGTGCCAGCAGGACAGTAGGGGCGGAACAGCCCCAGCATTTT
>TRBJ2-1|-|-|TRBV10-1
CASGRTNNEQFF
TGCGCCTCTGGGAGGACCAACAATGAGCAGTTCTTC
>TRBJ1-5|-|-|TRBV28
CASSLVRGNQPQHF
TGTGCCAGCAGTTTGGTCCGGGGCAATCAGCCCCAGCATTTT
>TRBJ1-5|-|-|TRBV2
CASTEDRGANQPQHF
TGTGCCAGCACCGAAGATCGGGGTGCTAATCAGCCCCAGCATTTT
>TRBJ1-4|-|few|TRBV5-6
CASSSRVNEKLFF
TGTGCCAGCAGTTCCAGGGTGAATGAAAAACTGTTTTTT
>TRBJ2-7|TRBD1|-|TRBV18
CSSSPIDRGLYEQYF
TGTTCCAGCTCACCAATAGACAGGGGGCTCTACGAGCAGTACTTC
>TRBJ1-2|-|few|TRBV29-1
CSVDWGTNYGYTF
TGCAGCGTTGATTGGGGGACAAACTATGGCTACACCTTC
>TRBJ2-7|TRBD2|-|TRBV4-2
CASSRGGMGLAGSTLRKQYF
TGTGCCAGCAGCCGCGGAGGAATGGGACTAGCGGGAAGTACTCTTCGGAAGCAGTACTTC
>TRBJ1-4|-|-|TRBV6-4
CASPREYATNEKLFF
TGTGCCTCCCCAAGGGAGTATGCAACTAATGAAAAACTGTTTTTT
>TRBJ1-6|-|few|TRBV6-5
CASSSAGLSNSPLHF
TGTGCCAGCAGTTCGGCAGGGTTGTCTAATTCACCCCTCCACTTT
>TRBJ2-7|TRBD2|-|TRBV28
CASSPIRSGSFEQYF
TGTGCCAGCAGCCCAATTCGGAGCGGGAGTTTTGAGCAGTACTTC
>TRBJ2-1|-|-|TRBV13
CASSLVGRNNEQFF
TGTGCCAGCAGCTTAGTCGGTCGCAACAATGAGCAGTTCTTC
>TRBJ2-7|TRBD1|once|TRBV7-9
CASSLGDRPTYEQYF
TGTGCCAGCAGCTTAGGGGACAGGCCCACCTACGAGCAGTACTTC
>TRBJ2-1|-|-|TRBV9
CASSVGGQAYNEQFF
TGTGCCAGCAGCGTAGGAGGGCAGGCCTACAATGAGCAGTTCTTC
>TRBJ2-1|TRBD2|-|TRBV25-1
CASSEGLAAYNEQFF
TGTGCCAGCAGTGAGGGTCTAGCGGCCTACAATGAGCAGTTCTTC
>TRBJ1-3|-|-|TRBV21-1
CANNRGSSGNTIYF
TGTGCCAATAACAGGGGGAGCTCTGGAAACACCATATATTTT
>TRBJ2-7|-|-|TRBV6-6
CASSSPSGGQYF
TGTGCCAGCAGTTCCCCCTCCGGTGGGCAGTACTTC
>TRBJ2-7|TRBD2|-|TRBV9
CASSVTPRTSGPYEQYF
TGTGCCAGCAGCGTAACACCCAGGACTAGCGGCCCCTACGAGCAGTACTTC
>TRBJ1-1|-|-|TRBV27
CASSPQRRLEAFF
TGTGCCAGCAGTCCCCAGCGGAGGCTTGAAGCTTTCTTT
>TRBJ1-2|TRBD1|-|TRBV29-1
CSAVTGGDGYTF
TGCAGCGCCGTGACAGGGGGCGATGGCTACACCTTC
>TRBJ2-1|-|-|TRBV5-6
CASSQLLVGGIYNEQFF
TGTGCCAGCAGCCAGCTCTTGGTTGGAGGGATCTACAATGAGCAGTTCTTC